This T cell receptor (beta chain) was recorded in a study of radiation and T cells in renal cell carcinoma. Overall study findings and caveats: No pretreatment tumor biopsies were available for baseline clonotypes. Top tumor clonotypes rose in blood 2 weeks post-radiation, then contracted.

To note about this clone: What it binds is not known.

Time point reported: baseline pretreatment blood. Treatment described: 15 Gy SBRT to primary tumor, nephrectomy 4 weeks later. Radiation-treated patients gave blood at baseline, week 2 and week 4. In germline, CDR1 is LNHDA, CDR2 SQIVND (reference sequence). The CDR3 contains 12 residues. Trimming took 3 bases from V and 2 from J, leaving 4 bases between them. Repertoires were generated with immunoSEQ multiplex PCR, while TCRdb's copy carries only in-frame clones and drops some. The sample has 130,000 to 150,000 clones, nearly 90% seen once. The chain recombines TRBV19 with TRBJ2-5; D is undetermined. This TCR was sampled from a woman aged 50 to 65 with renal cell carcinoma. Sequencing used blood, obtained from a patient whose treatment included radiotherapy and nephrectomy. For the CDR3, the DNA is TGTGCCAGTAGTATCGGGCAAGAGACCCAGTACTTC. Translation: CASSIGQETQYF.